The rows below give T cell receptor beta chains drawn from one sample of a study of cytomegalovirus exposure and HLA in healthy donors. The protocol was immunoSEQ multiplex PCR, while the TCRdb copy is restricted to in-frame clones and leaves out a portion. Found here are 100,000 to 150,000 clones, roughly 80% of them singletons; the top ten hold 20%. The source material was PBMCs. The receptor source for this set is a man aged 18 to 29 in good health and CMV-seropositive. CDR3s leave out the opening cysteine and the closing phenylalanine or tryptophan.

v_gene	j_gene	CDR3aa
TRBV4-1	TRBJ2-3	ASSQGQGEPTDTQY
TRBV7-3	TRBJ2-2	ASSLRVGGSTGELF
TRBV11-3	TRBJ2-2	ASRPRGQDTGELF
TRBV9	TRBJ2-1	ASSVSGGAGYDNEQF
TRBV28	TRBJ1-3	ASSSRGLDRGRNTIY
TRBV6-5	TRBJ1-1	ASSSVRQGDNAF
TRBV5-1	TRBJ2-5	ASSLLASSQETQY
TRBV19	TRBJ1-2	ASQGHYGYT
TRBV30	TRBJ1-2	AWSGGRHGYT
TRBV18	TRBJ1-4	ASSPQGQGTNEKLF
TRBV7-9	TRBJ2-7	ASSFSGGASDEQY
TRBV7-2	TRBJ2-7	ASSPFGGAYEQY
TRBV30	TRBJ2-7	AWNRGQGDYEQY
TRBV6-8	TRBJ1-1	ASRGGPTGLSEAF
TRBV5-4	TRBJ2-2	ASSLGGGTNTGELF
TRBV29-1	TRBJ2-1	SVPGVGALYNEQF
TRBV28	TRBJ1-1	ASLRGMRTEAF
TRBV15	TRBJ2-7	ATSPYRQGHYEQY
TRBV2	TRBJ2-2	ASSPVLNTGELF
TRBV5-5	TRBJ2-7	ASSPGVPSSYEQY
TRBV30	TRBJ1-4	AWSPRWTGGTNEKLF
TRBV7-9	TRBJ1-2	ASSLYGGYT
TRBV9	TRBJ2-5	ASSASGAQETQY
TRBV11-1	TRBJ2-1	ASTTSGGARKF
TRBV7-9	TRBJ1-2	ASSLVLSGYT
TRBV5-1	TRBJ2-7	ASSLPGYYEQY